The clone carrying this T cell receptor (beta chain) has just a few counts. Some clones are missing from TCRdb's copy, which holds only in-frame ones; the method was immunoSEQ multiplex PCR. The sample shows about 100,000 clones, around 92% of them seen only once. This record comes from a study of blood T cell repertoires in COVID-19. The clonotype comes from a man aged 35 to 55 with active or convalescent COVID-19. Material for sequencing was peripheral blood.

The CDR3 here is CASSLGLPNSPLHF. CDR3 sequence (DNA): TGTGCCAGCAGTTTGGGGCTCCCTAATTCACCCCTCCACTTT. This chain joins TRBV28 and TRBJ1-6; perhaps TRBD1 as D (5 bases). V lost 3 bases and J 6 bases, leaving 9 bases between the germline ends. The CDR3 length is 14 residues. Germline V lookup: CDR1 MDHEN, CDR2 SYDVKM.